The 5 T cell receptor beta chains below all came from one sample that was sequenced in a study of cytotoxic CD8 clonotypes in ibrutinib-treated CLL. The data were produced by immunoSEQ multiplex PCR, yet TCRdb's version contains in-frame clones alone and is incomplete. The data hold about 130,000 clones, with around 80% observed a single time. The specimen comprised PBMCs, sampled after 24 months of ibrutinib treatment. The source is a human donor with chronic lymphocytic leukemia.

J is TRBJ1-6 and V is TRBV28; the D gene is possibly TRBD1 (6 bases). V was clipped by 6 bases and J by 6 bases, with 15 bases between them. The CDR3 consists of 15 residues. Germline-derived CDR1 and CDR2 are MDHEN and SYDVKM. This CDR3 reads CASRRGGAGNSPLHF. The CDR3 region has the DNA TGTGCCAGCAGAAGGGGGGGGGCCGGTAATTCACCCCTCCACTTT.

The genes are TRBV7-7 and TRBJ2-7; 7 bases line up with TRBD2. The CDR3 has 15 residues. CDR1 and CDR2 from the germline V gene are SSHAT and FNYEAQ (reference sequence). The ends lost 0 bases at V and 6 bases at J; junction bases unmatched: 8. CDR3 sequence (DNA): TGTGCCAGCAGCTTAGCAGCGGGACCCTGGGGCGAGCAGTACTTC. Translating it yields CASSLAAGPWGEQYF.

The chain links TRBV6-5 to TRBJ1-5; no clear D gene. V was clipped by 4 bases and J by 6 bases, with 19 bases between them. CDR1 and CDR2 (germline): MNHEY, SVGAGI. The CDR3 sequence is 16 residues long. This CDR3 is CASSLGRLSGGQPQHF. CDR3 nucleotide sequence: TGTGCCAGCAGTTTAGGGCGGCTTTCGGGCGGTCAGCCCCAGCATTTT.

The sample holds a few counts of this clone. The chain links TRBV19 to TRBJ1-2; TRBD1 matches at 8 bases. Germline trimming cut 6 bases from V and 7 bases from J; bases unmatched to any gene: 7. CDR1 LNHDA and CDR2 SQIVND come from the germline V gene (reference sequence). This CDR3 comprises 13 residues. CDR3 loop: CASSRTGLAGYTF. CDR3 coding DNA: TGTGCCAGTAGCAGGACAGGGCTGGCTGGCTACACCTTC. Together with reference TRBV19 and TRBJ1-2, the CDR3 gives the full variable domain: DGGITQSPKYLFRKEGQNVTLSCEQNLNHDAMYWYRQDPGQGLRLIYYSQIVNDFQKGDIAEGYSVSREKKESFPLTVTSAQKNPTAFYLCASSRTGLAGYTFGSGTRLTVV.

The genes are TRBV28 and TRBJ2-3, with 12 bases that match TRBD2. CDR3 length equals 14 residues. V shed 8 bases and J 4 bases; nucleotides not matched to a gene: 4. Germline CDR1 is MDHEN and CDR2 is SYDVKM. The CDR3 sequence: CASHLAGGPDTQYF. CDR3 DNA sequence: TGTGCCAGCCATCTAGCGGGGGGGCCAGATACGCAGTATTTT.